This T cell receptor beta chain is drawn from a study of synovial regulatory T cells in juvenile arthritis. About the research overall: Six patients were on methotrexate and a few were untreated. Study-level findings and limits: Across patients, iaTreg TCR repertoires were mostly private, partly shared with synovial Teff and blood CPL.

Only in-frame clones appear in the TCRdb table, and some are missing; sequencing was by immunoSEQ multiplex PCR. The sample has about 10,000 clones. Concerning this clone itself: Its antigen remains unknown.

The CDR3 totals 11 residues. DNA is not recorded here. Germline loops: CDR1 GTSNPN, CDR2 SVGIG (reference sequence). The sequence was obtained from a donor younger than 30 with juvenile idiopathic arthritis. This chain connects TRBV30 to TRBJ1-1. Sequences were obtained from Treg cells from blood. Noted subset: remaining (HLA-DR-negative) circulating blood Treg cells. This chain's CDR3 is CAWRSSGRAFF.